The next 27 T cell receptor beta chains were all read from a single sample in a study of Graves' ophthalmopathy and Graves' hyperthyroidism. The sequenced template was RNA, covering the TCR beta CDR3 region. After a first-round RT-PCR with HTBI primers, a second-round multiplex PCR was run. TCRdb independently ran MiXCR on the multiplex PCR reads; one entry per CDR3 protein. The sample holds 650,000 to 900,000 distinct CDR3 sequences, roughly 40% seen once. Input material: peripheral blood. The receptors derive from an adult man with Graves' ophthalmopathy.

The chain employs TRBV20-1 and TRBJ1-1; D unclear. This CDR3 has 13 residues. V lost 5 bases to trimming and J lost 0 bases, with 10 bases between them. The germline gives CDR1 DFQATT, CDR2 SNEGSKA (reference sequence). CDR3 protein: CSAVRTLNTEAFF. DNA for the CDR3: TGCAGTGCTGTAAGGACCCTGAACACTGAAGCTTTCTTT.

J is TRBJ1-2 and V is TRBV5-6; tentative D call: TRBD1 (5 bases). Germline CDR1 SGHDT, CDR2 YYEEEE. Between the trimmed V and J ends, which lost 2 bases and 8 bases, there was a span of 13 bases. This CDR3 contains 13 residues. The CDR3 here is CASSLGETSGYTF. CDR3 coding DNA: TGTGCCAGCAGCTTAGGGGAGACTAGCGGCTACACCTTC.

Only a few counts were recorded for this clonotype. The rearrangement uses TRBV7-8 and TRBJ1-5, with 8 nucleotides matching TRBD1. Germline V gives CDR1 SGHVS, CDR2 FQNEAQ. J lost 3 bases, V lost 2 bases, and 15 bases had no gene match. The CDR3 totals 19 residues. The DNA of the CDR3 is TGTGCCAGCAGCTTACGTTCCACCCAGTCGACAGGGGACAATCAGCCCCAGCATTTT. Protein sequence: CASSLRSTQSTGDNQPQHF.

The CDR3 loop is CASSGTPWPNYGYTF. The CDR3 nucleotides read TGTGCCAGCAGTGGGACTCCCTGGCCTAACTATGGCTACACCTTC. The rearrangement links TRBV7-9 to TRBJ1-2; D perhaps matches TRBD1 (5 bases). Germline V CDR1 and CDR2: SEHNR, FQNEAQ (reference sequence). The CDR3 has 15 residues. V lost 6 bases, J lost 0 bases, and 14 bases lay in between. The variable domain in full, completed from reference TRBV7-9 and TRBJ1-2, reads DTGVSQNPRHKITKRGQNVTFRCDPISEHNRLYWYRQTLGQGPEFLTYFQNEAQLEKSRLLSDRFSAERPKGSFSTLEIQRTEQGDSAMYLCASSGTPWPNYGYTFGSGTRLTVV.

This clonotype was found a few times. The genes are TRBV9 and TRBJ2-7, with D perhaps TRBD1 or TRBD2 (5 bases each). The germline gives CDR1 SGDLS, CDR2 YYNGEE. The ends were cut back, 4 bases at V and 0 bases at J, with 14 bases in the middle. The length of the CDR3 is 15 residues. For the CDR3, the DNA is TGTGCCAGCAGCCACACAAGGGGAGCCTCCTACGAGCAGTACTTC. Its protein is CASSHTRGASYEQYF.

The chain combines TRBV6-1 with TRBJ1-2; 7 bases map to TRBD1. The germline CDR1 and CDR2 sequences are MNHNS and SASEGT. The CDR3 runs to 15 residues. V lost 4 bases, J lost 0 bases, and 5 bases stayed unmatched. The CDR3 spells CASSASDRPNYGYTF. The CDR3 DNA sequence: TGTGCCAGCAGTGCTTCGGACAGGCCTAACTATGGCTACACCTTC.

The J gene is TRBJ1-1, the V gene TRBV9; D call uncertain. The CDR3 is 14 residues long. Germline CDR1 and CDR2: SGDLS and YYNGEE. V lost 7 bases, J lost 7 bases, and 20 bases lay in between. Written as DNA, the CDR3 is TGTGCCAGCTCACCAGGACGGGAACCGAGTGAAGCTTTCTTT. This encodes CASSPGREPSEAFF.

This clonotype has a handful of counts. The chain has TRBV7-9 and TRBJ2-2; D might be TRBD1 (6 bases). Per the germline V gene, CDR1 is SEHNR and CDR2 is FQNEAQ (reference sequence). With 11 bases removed from V and 5 bases from J, the gap between germline ends came to 9 bases. The CDR3 loop spans 11 amino acids. Written as DNA, the CDR3 is TGTGCCTCACAGGGAACCGGGGAGCTGTTTTTT. The encoded protein is CASQGTGELFF. The full variable domain, rest sourced from reference TRBV7-9 and TRBJ2-2, is DTGVSQNPRHKITKRGQNVTFRCDPISEHNRLYWYRQTLGQGPEFLTYFQNEAQLEKSRLLSDRFSAERPKGSFSTLEIQRTEQGDSAMYLCASQGTGELFFGEGSRLTVL.

The chain joins TRBV2 to TRBJ2-5, with 9 bases lining up with TRBD2. Germline trimming cut 6 bases from V and 2 bases from J; bases unmatched to any gene: 7. From germline, CDR1 is SNHLY and CDR2 FYNNEI. The CDR3 totals 15 residues. CDR3: CASSGEAGGQETQYF. The DNA of the CDR3 is TGTGCCAGCAGCGGGGAAGCGGGGGGTCAAGAGACCCAGTACTTC.

The rearrangement links TRBV5-4 to TRBJ2-7; D assignment may be TRBD1 or TRBD2 (5 bases each). The CDR3 contains 14 residues. The V gene's germline CDR1 is SGHNT and CDR2 YYREEE (reference sequence). V was trimmed by 3 bases and J by 3 bases, leaving 13 bases between them. This chain's CDR3 is CASSSQGPDYEQYF. CDR3 sequence (DNA): TGTGCCAGCAGCTCGCAGGGACCCGACTACGAGCAGTACTTC.

As for this clonotype: It is likely a read error, because the conserved phenylalanine at the end of the CDR3 is missing. This chain links TRBV12-5 with TRBJ2-5, with TRBD1 matching 9 bases. J gave up 8 bases and V 6 bases, and 16 bases lay outside the gene matches. This CDR3 region has 16 residues. Germline V CDR1 and CDR2: LGHNT, FRNRAP. CDR3 protein: CASGIGIGTGIGTQYC. CDR3 sequence (DNA): TGTGCTAGTGGAATTGGTATCGGGACAGGGATCGGAACCCAGTACTGC.

This rearrangement joins TRBV5-5 to TRBJ2-7; tentative D call: TRBD1 (5 bases). The CDR3 covers 15 residues. Germline V lookup: CDR1 SGHKS, CDR2 YYEKEE (reference sequence). Trimming pared 5 bases from V and 4 bases from J, leaving 19 bases between. This CDR3 reads CASSSPAQAEYEQYF. CDR3 nucleotide sequence: TGTGCCAGCAGTTCCCCGGCACAGGCGGAATACGAGCAGTACTTC. Using reference TRBV5-5 and TRBJ2-7 for the parts outside the CDR3, the full variable domain is DAGVTQSPTHLIKTRGQQVTLRCSPISGHKSVSWYQQVLGQGPQFIFQYYEKEERGRGNFPDRFSARQFPNYSSELNVNALLLGDSALYLCASSSPAQAEYEQYFGPGTRLTVT.

This clonotype was recorded only once. The chain couples TRBV12-3 or TRBV12-4 to TRBJ2-7, with 11 bases that match TRBD1. CDR3 length: 15 amino acids. Trimming took 6 bases from V and 7 from J; bases not matched to a gene: 11. The CDR3 spells CASRATGTGGQEQYF. CDR3 sequence (DNA): TGTGCCAGCAGGGCAACCGGGACAGGGGGTCAGGAGCAGTACTTC.

The rearrangement links TRBV10-3 to TRBJ2-7, with no clear D. Per the germline V gene, CDR1 is ENHRY and CDR2 is SYGVKD. V shed 0 bases and J shed 0 bases, with 6 bases lying between them. This CDR3 has 14 residues. In DNA form, the CDR3 reads TGTGCCATCAGTGAGTCCTACGGCTCCTACGAGCAGTACTTC. Translated, it gives CAISESYGSYEQYF.

The chain employs TRBV29-1 and TRBJ1-2, with D perhaps matching TRBD1 (5 bases). The germline V gene has CDR1 SQVTM and CDR2 ANQGSEA. The CDR3 extends over 11 amino acids. The V gene lost 3 bases and the J gene lost 9 bases, with 11 bases spanning the gap. The CDR3 loop reads CSVEGGDRYTF. CDR3 nucleotide sequence: TGCAGCGTTGAGGGAGGGGACCGCTACACCTTC.

Here the CDR3 reads CASIPVSGGLGAFF. As DNA, the CDR3 is TGTGCCAGCATCCCTGTTTCGGGGGGGCTTGGAGCTTTCTTT. The rearrangement links TRBV12-3 or TRBV12-4 to TRBJ1-1, with TRBD1 as a possible D gene (6 bases). The CDR3 runs to 14 residues. V was cut by 7 bases and J by 10 bases, with 22 bases left in between.

Note on this clonotype: This may stem from a read error, because a much larger clone lies one nucleotide away. The chain is built from TRBV2 and TRBJ1-2; TRBD1 might be the D (6 bases). Germline V lookup: CDR1 SNHLY, CDR2 FYNNEI. The CDR3 consists of 12 residues. The chain's CDR3 is CAGRLGGTGYTF. The CDR3 region has the DNA TGTGCCGGCAGGTTAGGGGGAACGGGCTACACCTTC.

This clonotype has ten or more counts. V gene TRBV10-3 combines with J gene TRBJ1-1; D call uncertain. V lost 6 bases and J 5 bases, leaving 10 bases between the germline ends. Germline-derived CDR1 and CDR2 are ENHRY and SYGVKD. The CDR3 totals 12 residues. The CDR3 region has the DNA TGTGCCATCAGAAAGGCCGGGACTGAAGCTTTCTTT. Amino acids: CAIRKAGTEAFF.

As to this clonotype: Just one base apart from a much larger clone, this may be a read error. V is TRBV15 and J is TRBJ2-5; D is possibly TRBD2 (5 bases). Germline V gene lookup returns CDR1 LNHNV and CDR2 YYDKDF (reference sequence). The CDR3 runs 18 residues. V was cut by 1 base and J by 1 base, with 19 bases left in between. The CDR3 nucleotides read TGTGCCACCAGCAGAGTCTCACTCGGGGAACGTCTCCAAGAGACCCAGTACTTC. The encoded protein is CATSRVSLGERLQETQYF.

V is TRBV7-9 and J is TRBJ2-7; D remains unclear. The CDR3 runs to 15 residues. Germline V gene lookup returns CDR1 SEHNR and CDR2 FQNEAQ (reference sequence). Trimming pared 1 base from V and 1 base from J, leaving 11 bases between. The CDR3, as DNA: TGTGCCAGCAGCTTAGAATTTGGGCCGTCCTACGAGCAGTACTTC. It translates to CASSLEFGPSYEQYF.

There are many counts of this clonotype. V is TRBV7-2 and J is TRBJ2-5; TRBD1 agrees at 9 bases. Per the germline V gene, CDR1 is SGHTA and CDR2 is FQGNSA. The CDR3 consists of 13 residues. V was clipped by 3 bases and J by 5 bases; unmatched bases: 1. The CDR3 bases are TGTGCCAGCAGCTTTGGACAGGGGGAGACCCAGTACTTC. It yields the protein CASSFGQGETQYF. The complete variable domain, with remaining parts taken from reference TRBV7-2 and TRBJ2-5, reads GAGVSQSPSNKVTEKGKDVELRCDPISGHTALYWYRQSLGQGLEFLIYFQGNSAPDKSGLPSDRFSAERTGGSVSTLTIQRTQQEDSAVYLCASSFGQGETQYFGPGTRLLVL.

The chain carries TRBV4-3 and TRBJ1-5; D is ambiguous. CDR1 and CDR2 from the germline V gene are LGHNA and YSLEER. The CDR3 runs to 16 residues. Trimming stripped 4 bases from V and 1 base from J, with 14 bases between. CDR3 sequence (DNA): TGCGCCAGCAGCCCAAACAGCTGGCAAAGCAATCAGCCCCAGCATTTT. It encodes CASSPNSWQSNQPQHF.

With respect to this clonotype: Its ends do not fully match the called genes, so a read error is possible. The V and J genes are TRBV19 and TRBJ1-2; 9 nucleotides align to TRBD1. This CDR3 has 15 amino acids. From germline, CDR1 is LNHDA and CDR2 SQIVND (reference sequence). The chain's CDR3 is CASSKSQGAYYGYTF. The CDR3 bases are TGTGCCAGCAGTAAGTCACAGGGGGCGTACTATGGCTACACCTTC.

This clonotype was observed a few times. V usage is TRBV20-1 and J usage is TRBJ2-7, with D uncertain. The V gene's germline CDR1 is DFQATT and CDR2 SNEGSKA (reference sequence). CDR3 length: 12 residues. Trimming stripped 3 bases from V and 1 base from J, with 7 bases between. The DNA for the CDR3 is TGCAGTGCTAGGGCCGGGTCCTACGAGCAGTACTTC. Translated: CSARAGSYEQYF.

This clonotype has a handful of counts. The chain combines TRBV5-4 with TRBJ1-2; a possible D gene is TRBD1 (6 bases). The length of the CDR3 is 13 residues. Trimming cost V 4 bases and J 4 bases, with 11 bases left between them. CDR1 is SGHNT, CDR2 YYREEE, per germline (reference sequence). The CDR3: CASSPGHTYGYTF. CDR3 nucleotide sequence: TGTGCCAGCAGCCCGGGACATACCTATGGCTACACCTTC.

This CDR3 reads CATSRAGRDSDGYTF. The CDR3 bases are TGTGCCACCAGCAGAGCGGGAAGGGACAGTGATGGCTACACCTTC. This sequence joins TRBV15 and TRBJ1-2; 7 positions match TRBD1. Per germline, CDR1 LNHNV and CDR2 YYDKDF (reference sequence). The V and J ends lost 1 base and 6 bases, in that order; junction bases with no gene match: 8. The CDR3 extends over 15 amino acids. The full variable domain, rest sourced from reference TRBV15 and TRBJ1-2, is DAMVIQNPRYQVTQFGKPVTLSCSQTLNHNVMYWYQQKSSQAPKLLFHYYDKDFNNEADTPDNFQSRRPNTSFCFLDIRSPGLGDTAMYLCATSRAGRDSDGYTFGSGTRLTVV.

Many counts were recorded for this clonotype. The rearrangement uses TRBV19 and TRBJ2-7; D perhaps matches TRBD2 (5 bases). The V gene lost 2 bases and the J gene lost 5 bases, with 13 bases spanning the gap. The CDR3 totals 14 residues. CDR1 is LNHDA and CDR2 is SQIVND in the germline V gene (reference sequence). This chain's CDR3 is CASSISGGGDEQYF. CDR3 in DNA: TGTGCCAGTAGTATAAGCGGTGGTGGCGACGAGCAGTACTTC.